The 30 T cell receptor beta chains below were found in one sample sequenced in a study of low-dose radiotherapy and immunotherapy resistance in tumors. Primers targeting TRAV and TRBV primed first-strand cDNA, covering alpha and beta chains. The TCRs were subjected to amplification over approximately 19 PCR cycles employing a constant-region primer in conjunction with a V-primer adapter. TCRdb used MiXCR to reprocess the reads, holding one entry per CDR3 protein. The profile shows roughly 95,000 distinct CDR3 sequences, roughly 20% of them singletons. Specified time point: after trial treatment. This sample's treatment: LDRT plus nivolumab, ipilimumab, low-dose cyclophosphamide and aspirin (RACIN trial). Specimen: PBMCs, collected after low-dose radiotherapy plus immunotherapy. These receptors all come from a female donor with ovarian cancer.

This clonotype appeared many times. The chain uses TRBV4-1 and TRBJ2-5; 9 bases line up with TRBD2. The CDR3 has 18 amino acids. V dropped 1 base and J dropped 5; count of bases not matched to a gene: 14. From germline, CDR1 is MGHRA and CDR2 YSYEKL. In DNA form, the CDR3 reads TGCGCCAGCAGCCAAGTGGGGCGTAGCGGGGGCTTCGGGGAGACCCAGTACTTC. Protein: CASSQVGRSGGFGETQYF.

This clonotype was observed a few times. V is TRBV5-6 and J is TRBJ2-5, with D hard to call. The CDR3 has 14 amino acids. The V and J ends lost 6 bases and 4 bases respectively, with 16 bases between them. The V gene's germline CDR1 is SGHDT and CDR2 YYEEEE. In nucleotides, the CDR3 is TGTGCCAGCACTCTAGAAGGGCTTCGAGAGACCCAGTACTTC. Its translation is CASTLEGLRETQYF.

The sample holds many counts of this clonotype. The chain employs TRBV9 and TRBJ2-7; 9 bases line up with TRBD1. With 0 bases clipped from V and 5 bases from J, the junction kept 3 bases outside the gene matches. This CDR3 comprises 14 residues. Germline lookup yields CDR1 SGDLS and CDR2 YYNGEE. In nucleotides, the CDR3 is TGTGCCAGCAGCGTAGTTGGGACAGGGAACGAGCAGTACTTC. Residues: CASSVVGTGNEQYF.

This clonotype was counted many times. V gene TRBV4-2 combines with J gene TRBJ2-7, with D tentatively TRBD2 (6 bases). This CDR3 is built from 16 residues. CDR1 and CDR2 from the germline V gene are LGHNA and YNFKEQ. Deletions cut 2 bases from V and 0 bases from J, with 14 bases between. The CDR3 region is CASSQSAGRSSYEQYF. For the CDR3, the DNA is TGTGCCAGCAGCCAATCCGCGGGAAGGAGCTCCTACGAGCAGTACTTC.

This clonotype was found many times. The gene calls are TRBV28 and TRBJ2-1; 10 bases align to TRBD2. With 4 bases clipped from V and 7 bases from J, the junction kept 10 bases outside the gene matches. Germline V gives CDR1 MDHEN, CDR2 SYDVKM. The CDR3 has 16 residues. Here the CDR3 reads CASSSYTSGKVNEQFF. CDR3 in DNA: TGTGCCAGCAGTTCGTACACTAGCGGGAAGGTGAATGAGCAGTTCTTC.

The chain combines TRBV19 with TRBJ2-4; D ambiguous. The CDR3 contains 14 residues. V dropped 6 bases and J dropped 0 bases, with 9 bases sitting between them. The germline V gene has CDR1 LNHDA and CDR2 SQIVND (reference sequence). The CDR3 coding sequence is TGTGCCAGTAGGTCAACCCTAGCCAAAAACATTCAGTACTTC. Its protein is CASRSTLAKNIQYF. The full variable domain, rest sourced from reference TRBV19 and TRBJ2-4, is DGGITQSPKYLFRKEGQNVTLSCEQNLNHDAMYWYRQDPGQGLRLIYYSQIVNDFQKGDIAEGYSVSREKKESFPLTVTSAQKNPTAFYLCASRSTLAKNIQYFGAGTRLSVL.

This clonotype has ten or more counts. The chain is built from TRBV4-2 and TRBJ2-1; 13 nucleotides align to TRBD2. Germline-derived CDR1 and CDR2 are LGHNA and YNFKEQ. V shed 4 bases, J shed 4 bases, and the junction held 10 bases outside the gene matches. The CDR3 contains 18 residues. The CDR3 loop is CASSPRRTSGGAYNEQFF. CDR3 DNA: TGTGCCAGCAGCCCGCGGCGGACTAGCGGGGGAGCTTACAATGAGCAGTTCTTC.

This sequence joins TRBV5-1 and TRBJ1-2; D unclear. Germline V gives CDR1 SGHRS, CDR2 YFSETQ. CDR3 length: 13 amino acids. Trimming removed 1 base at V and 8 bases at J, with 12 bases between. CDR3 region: CASSLSGGIGYTF. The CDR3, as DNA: TGCGCCAGCAGCTTGAGTGGAGGGATCGGCTACACCTTC.

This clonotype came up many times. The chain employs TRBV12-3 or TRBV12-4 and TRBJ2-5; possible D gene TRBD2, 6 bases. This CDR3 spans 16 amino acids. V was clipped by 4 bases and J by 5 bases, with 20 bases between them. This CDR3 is CASSSRREALRETQYF. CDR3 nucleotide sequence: TGTGCCAGCAGTTCGAGGCGGGAAGCCCTTCGGGAGACCCAGTACTTC.

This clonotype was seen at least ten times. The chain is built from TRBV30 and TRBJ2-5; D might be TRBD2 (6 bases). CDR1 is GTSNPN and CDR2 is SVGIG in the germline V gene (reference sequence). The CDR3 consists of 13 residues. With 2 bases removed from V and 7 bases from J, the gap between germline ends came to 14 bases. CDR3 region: CAWSQGLLGTQYF. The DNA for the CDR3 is TGTGCCTGGAGTCAAGGACTACTAGGGACCCAGTACTTC.

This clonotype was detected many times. CDR3 sequence: CASTRQGRGSGNTIYF. The CDR3 region has the DNA TGTGCCAGCACGCGACAGGGGAGAGGTTCTGGAAACACCATATATTTT. The chain links TRBV9 to TRBJ1-3; 8 bases agree with TRBD1. V lost 6 bases and J lost 1; bases outside the gene matches: 9. Germline loops: CDR1 SGDLS, CDR2 YYNGEE. This CDR3 comprises 16 residues.

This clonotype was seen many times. CDR3 region: CASSLESPLHF. The CDR3 coding sequence is TGTGCCAGCAGCTTAGAATCACCCCTCCACTTT. This sequence joins TRBV7-9 and TRBJ1-6; D is uncertain. V was clipped by 1 base and J by 10 bases, with 2 bases between them. Germline CDR1 is SEHNR and CDR2 is FQNEAQ (reference sequence). CDR3 length: 11 amino acids.

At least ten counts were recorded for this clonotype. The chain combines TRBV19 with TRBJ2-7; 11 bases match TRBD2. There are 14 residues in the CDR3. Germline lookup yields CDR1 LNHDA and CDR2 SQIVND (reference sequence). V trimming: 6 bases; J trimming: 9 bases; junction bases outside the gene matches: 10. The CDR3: CASSQTSGTSGQYF. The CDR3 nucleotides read TGTGCCAGTAGCCAGACTAGCGGGACCTCGGGGCAGTACTTC. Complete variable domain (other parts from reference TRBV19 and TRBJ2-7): DGGITQSPKYLFRKEGQNVTLSCEQNLNHDAMYWYRQDPGQGLRLIYYSQIVNDFQKGDIAEGYSVSREKKESFPLTVTSAQKNPTAFYLCASSQTSGTSGQYFGPGTRLTVT.

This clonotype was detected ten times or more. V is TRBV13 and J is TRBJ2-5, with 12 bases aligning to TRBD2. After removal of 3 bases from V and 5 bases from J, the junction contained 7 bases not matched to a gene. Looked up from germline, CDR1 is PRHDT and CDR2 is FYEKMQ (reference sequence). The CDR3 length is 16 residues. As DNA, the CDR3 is TGTGCCAGCAGCTTTCGGACTAGCGGGACGGATGAGACCCAGTACTTC. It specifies CASSFRTSGTDETQYF.

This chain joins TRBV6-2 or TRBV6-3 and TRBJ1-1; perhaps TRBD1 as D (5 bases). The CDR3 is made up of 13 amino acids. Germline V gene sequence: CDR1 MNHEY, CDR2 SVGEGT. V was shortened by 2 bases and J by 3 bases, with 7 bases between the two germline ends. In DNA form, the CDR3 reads TGTGCCAGCAGTTACCGGGGGGACACTGAAGCTTTCTTT. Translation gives CASSYRGDTEAFF.

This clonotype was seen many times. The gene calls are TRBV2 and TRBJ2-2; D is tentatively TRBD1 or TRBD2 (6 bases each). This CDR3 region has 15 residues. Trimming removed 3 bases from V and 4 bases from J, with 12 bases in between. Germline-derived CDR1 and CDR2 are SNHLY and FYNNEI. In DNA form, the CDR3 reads TGTGCCAGCAGTGATTCTAGGGGGGTCACCGGGGAGCTGTTTTTT. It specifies CASSDSRGVTGELFF.

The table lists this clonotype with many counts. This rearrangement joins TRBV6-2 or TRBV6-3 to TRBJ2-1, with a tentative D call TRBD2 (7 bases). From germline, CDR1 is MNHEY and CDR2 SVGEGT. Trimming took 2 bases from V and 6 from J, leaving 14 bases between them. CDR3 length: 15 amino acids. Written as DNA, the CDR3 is TGTGCCAGCAGTTACAGAGGGGGGGCTGGCAATGAGCAGTTCTTC. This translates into CASSYRGGAGNEQFF.

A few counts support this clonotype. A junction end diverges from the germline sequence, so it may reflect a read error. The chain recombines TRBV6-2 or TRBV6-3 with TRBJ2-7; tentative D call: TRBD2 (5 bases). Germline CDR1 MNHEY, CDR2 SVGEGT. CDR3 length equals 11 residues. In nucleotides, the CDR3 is TGTGCCAGCAGTGAAGGTCCGGGGAACGATTTC. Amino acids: CASSEGPGNDF.

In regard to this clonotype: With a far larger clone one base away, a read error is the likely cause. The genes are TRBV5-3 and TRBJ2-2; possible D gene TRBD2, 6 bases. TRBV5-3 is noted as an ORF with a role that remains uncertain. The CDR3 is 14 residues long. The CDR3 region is CASSLEGTPGELFF. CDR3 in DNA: TGTGCCAGCAGCTTAGAGGGGACTCCCGGGGAGCTGTTTTTT.

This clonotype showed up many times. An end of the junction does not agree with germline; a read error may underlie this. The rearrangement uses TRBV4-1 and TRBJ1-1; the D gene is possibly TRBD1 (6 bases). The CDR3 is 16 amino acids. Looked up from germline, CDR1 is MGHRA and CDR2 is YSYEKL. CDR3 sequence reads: CASSLRGAGRGTEAFF. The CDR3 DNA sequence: TGTGCCAGCAGCCTGCGGGGGGCGGGCCGTGGCACTGAAGCTTTCTTT.

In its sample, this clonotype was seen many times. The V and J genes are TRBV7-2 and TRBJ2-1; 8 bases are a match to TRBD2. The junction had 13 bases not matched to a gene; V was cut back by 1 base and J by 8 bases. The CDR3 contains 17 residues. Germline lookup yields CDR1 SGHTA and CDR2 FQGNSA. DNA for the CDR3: TGTGCCAGCAGCTTAGTCGGGACTAGTACCTTTGGCGATGAGCAGTTCTTC. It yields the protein CASSLVGTSTFGDEQFF.

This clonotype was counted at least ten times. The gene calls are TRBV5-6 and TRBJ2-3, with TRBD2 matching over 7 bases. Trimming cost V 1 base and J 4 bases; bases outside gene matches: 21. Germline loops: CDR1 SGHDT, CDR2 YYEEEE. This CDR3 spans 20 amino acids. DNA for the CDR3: TGTGCCAGCAGCTTGCCCCCATCTAGCGGAGCACTACTAAGGGCAGATACGCAGTATTTT. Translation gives CASSLPPSSGALLRADTQYF.

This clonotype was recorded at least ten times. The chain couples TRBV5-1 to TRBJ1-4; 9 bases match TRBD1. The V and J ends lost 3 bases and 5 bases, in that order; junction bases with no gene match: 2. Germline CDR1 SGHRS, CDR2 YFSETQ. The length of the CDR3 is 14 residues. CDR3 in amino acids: CASSYGTGNEKLFF. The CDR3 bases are TGCGCCAGCAGCTACGGGACAGGGAATGAAAAACTGTTTTTT.

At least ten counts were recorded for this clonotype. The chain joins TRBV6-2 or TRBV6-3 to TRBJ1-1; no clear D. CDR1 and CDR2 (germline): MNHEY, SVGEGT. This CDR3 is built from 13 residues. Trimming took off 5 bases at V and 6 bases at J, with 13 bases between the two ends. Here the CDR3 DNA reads TGTGCCAGCAGTCCCCCGGCGCGGGCTGAAGCTTTCTTT. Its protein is CASSPPARAEAFF.

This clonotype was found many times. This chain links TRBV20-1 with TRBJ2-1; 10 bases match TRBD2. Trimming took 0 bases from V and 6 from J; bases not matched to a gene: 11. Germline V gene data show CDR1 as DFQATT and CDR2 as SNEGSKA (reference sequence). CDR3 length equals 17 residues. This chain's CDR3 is CSARDPKSGRVGNEQFF. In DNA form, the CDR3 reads TGCAGTGCTAGAGATCCCAAAAGCGGGAGGGTCGGCAATGAGCAGTTCTTC.

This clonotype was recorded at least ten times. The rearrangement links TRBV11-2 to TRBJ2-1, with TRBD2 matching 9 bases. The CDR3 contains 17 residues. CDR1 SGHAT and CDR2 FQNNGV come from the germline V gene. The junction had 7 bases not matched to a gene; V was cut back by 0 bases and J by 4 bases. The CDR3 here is CASSLEGLAGPYNEQFF. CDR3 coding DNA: TGTGCCAGCAGCTTAGAAGGGCTAGCGGGACCGTACAATGAGCAGTTCTTC.

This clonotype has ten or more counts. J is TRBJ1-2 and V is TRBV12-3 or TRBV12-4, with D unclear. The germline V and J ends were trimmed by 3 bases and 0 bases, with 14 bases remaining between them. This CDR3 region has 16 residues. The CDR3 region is CASSFDVGRTNYGYTF. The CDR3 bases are TGTGCCAGCAGTTTCGATGTGGGCAGAACTAACTATGGCTACACCTTC.

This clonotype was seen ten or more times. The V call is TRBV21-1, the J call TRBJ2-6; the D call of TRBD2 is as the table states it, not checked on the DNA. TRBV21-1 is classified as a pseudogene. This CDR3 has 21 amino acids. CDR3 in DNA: TGTGCCAGCAGCACGGTTCATAGCGGGAGGAATAGTGCCTCTGGGGCCAACGTCCTGACTTTC. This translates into CASSTVHSGRNSASGANVLTF.

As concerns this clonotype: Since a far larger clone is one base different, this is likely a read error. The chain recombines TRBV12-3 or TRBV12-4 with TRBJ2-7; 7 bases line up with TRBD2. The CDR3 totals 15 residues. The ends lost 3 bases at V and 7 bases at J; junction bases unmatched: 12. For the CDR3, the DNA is TGTGCCAGCAGTTTGTTCGGGGGGAACTACAATGAGCAGTACTTC. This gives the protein CASSLFGGNYNEQYF.

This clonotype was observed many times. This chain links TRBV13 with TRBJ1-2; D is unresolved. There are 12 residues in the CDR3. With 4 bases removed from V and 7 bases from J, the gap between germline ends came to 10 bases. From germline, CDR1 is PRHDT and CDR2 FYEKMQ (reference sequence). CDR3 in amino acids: CASSSRASGYTF. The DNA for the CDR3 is TGTGCCAGCAGCTCCCGGGCATCTGGCTACACCTTC.